The sequence of this T cell receptor beta chain was determined in a study of blood T cell repertoires in COVID-19. Repertoires were generated with immunoSEQ multiplex PCR, while TCRdb's copy carries only in-frame clones and drops some. The data hold about 270,000 clones, with roughly 89% observed a single time. This clone was seen more than once but under ten times. Cohort assignment relied on participant-reported clinical history. Germline values: CDR1 LGHDT, CDR2 YNNKEL (reference sequence). The CDR3 extends over 14 amino acids. Trimming shortened V by 1 base and J by 5 bases, and 12 bases separated the two germline ends.

The sequencing input was PBMCs or T cells enriched from blood (not recorded which). The chain joins TRBV3-1 (or the pseudogene TRBV3-2) to TRBJ2-7, with D possibly TRBD1 on 6 matching bases. This TCR derives from a woman aged 55-75 years who had recovered from COVID-19. The CDR3 sequence is CASSQVTGIHEQYF. The CDR3 bases are TGTGCCAGCAGCCAAGTAACAGGGATCCACGAGCAGTACTTC.